The 23 T cell receptor beta chains given below trace back to one sample, sequenced in a study of blood T cell repertoires in COVID-19. The data were produced by immunoSEQ multiplex PCR, yet TCRdb's version contains in-frame clones alone and is incomplete. The data hold 250,000 or so clones, with approximately 81% observed a single time. Material: peripheral blood. These receptors were obtained from a man aged 60 to 69 with acute or convalescent COVID-19.

V and J are TRBV19 and TRBJ2-5, with 13 bases fitting TRBD2. The CDR3 runs to 15 residues. Germline-derived CDR1 and CDR2 are LNHDA and SQIVND (reference sequence). The V and J ends lost 6 bases and 1 base, in that order; junction bases with no gene match: 2. CDR3 region: CASRGLAGIQETQYF. CDR3 in DNA: TGTGCCAGTAGGGGACTAGCGGGGATCCAAGAGACCCAGTACTTC.

Comments on this clone: Germline is not matched at one junction end, which may reflect a read error. The chain links TRBV7-7 to TRBJ2-1; TRBD2 agrees at 10 bases. This CDR3 contains 16 residues. CDR1 is SSHAT, CDR2 FNYEAQ, per germline (reference sequence). The CDR3 loop is CASSPQLAGFINEQFF. DNA of the CDR3: TGTGCTAGCAGTCCACAACTAGCGGGATTCATTAATGAGCAGTTCTTC.

This chain links TRBV6-2 or TRBV6-3 with TRBJ2-7; 7 nucleotides align to TRBD1. Germline CDR1 and CDR2: MNHEY and SVGEGT. With V trimmed by 6 bases and J by 0 bases, 8 bases remained unmatched. The CDR3 extends over 15 amino acids. CDR3 region: CASSVWDRRSYEQYF. The CDR3 coding sequence is TGTGCCAGCAGCGTATGGGACAGACGCTCCTACGAGCAGTACTTC.

This clone was recorded once. The CDR3 nucleotides read TGCGCCAGCAGCCAGCTTCTCGGACAGGTCGATGGTGATGGCTACACCTTC. Residues: CASSQLLGQVDGDGYTF. This rearrangement joins TRBV4-1 to TRBJ1-2, with 7 bases that match TRBD1. Germline-derived CDR1 and CDR2 are MGHRA and YSYEKL. Trimming at V came to 3 bases and at J to 6 bases, leaving 16 bases not matched to a gene. This CDR3 is 17 amino acids long.

This chain connects TRBV6-6 to TRBJ2-2; 7 nucleotides line up with TRBD2. There are 15 residues in the CDR3. Germline CDR1 reads MNHNY; CDR2 reads SVGAGI (reference sequence). J was trimmed by 6 bases and V by 2 bases; bases with no gene match: 6. The CDR3 region is CASSYPRERAGELFF. CDR3 coding DNA: TGTGCCAGCAGTTACCCGCGGGAGAGGGCCGGGGAGCTGTTTTTT.

The rearrangement joins TRBV24-1 to TRBJ2-4; TRBD2 aligns across 9 bases. The V segment lost 6 bases and the J segment 0 bases; nucleotides outside the gene matches: 14. The CDR3 covers 19 residues. Germline CDR1 is KGHDR and CDR2 is SFDVKD. The CDR3 sequence is CATSIPMGGRGTAKNIQYF. In DNA, the CDR3 is TGTGCCACCAGTATCCCTATGGGCGGGAGGGGAACAGCCAAAAACATTCAGTACTTC.

The chain has TRBV5-1 and TRBJ2-5; 10 bases map to TRBD2. Germline V lookup: CDR1 SGHRS, CDR2 YFSETQ. The ends lost 4 bases at V and 5 bases at J; junction bases unmatched: 8. The CDR3 consists of 15 residues. As DNA, the CDR3 is TGCGCCAGCAGCGCGAGCGGGAGGGCCATGGAGACCCAGTACTTC. Encoded protein: CASSASGRAMETQYF.

The rearrangement links TRBV4-1 to TRBJ2-7; TRBD1 agrees at 9 bases. CDR1 is MGHRA, CDR2 YSYEKL, per germline. This CDR3 has 13 amino acids. The ends lost 5 bases at V and 3 bases at J; junction bases unmatched: 2. CDR3 sequence reads: CASSAGQGYEQYF. The CDR3 nucleotides read TGCGCCAGCAGCGCGGGACAGGGCTACGAGCAGTACTTC.

The CDR3 loop reads CASSRSGQTYEQYF. CDR3 DNA: TGTGCCAGCAGTAGGTCAGGACAGACCTACGAGCAGTACTTC. The chain couples TRBV28 to TRBJ2-7, with D possibly being TRBD1 (6 bases). The CDR3 extends over 14 amino acids. V was shortened by 5 bases and J by 2 bases, with 13 bases between the two germline ends. Germline-derived CDR1 and CDR2 are MDHEN and SYDVKM. The whole variable domain, filled in from reference TRBV28 and TRBJ2-7, reads DVKVTQSSRYLVKRTGEKVFLECVQDMDHENMFWYRQDPGLGLRLIYFSYDVKMKEKGDIPEGYSVSREKKERFSLILESASTNQTSMYLCASSRSGQTYEQYFGPGTRLTVT.

J is TRBJ2-4 and V is TRBV27; 14 nucleotides agree with TRBD2. The CDR3 length is 16 residues. V was clipped by 5 bases and J by 2 bases; unmatched bases: 2. The germline V gene has CDR1 MNHEY and CDR2 SMNVEV (reference sequence). CDR3 residues: CASSGLAGGPKNIQYF. CDR3 DNA: TGTGCCAGCAGTGGACTAGCGGGAGGCCCCAAAAACATTCAGTACTTC.

Only one count was recorded for this clone. V gene TRBV4-1 combines with J gene TRBJ2-1; D may be TRBD2 (5 bases). Trimming pared 3 bases from V and 5 bases from J, leaving 17 bases between. The CDR3 consists of 16 residues. Germline V gene lookup returns CDR1 MGHRA and CDR2 YSYEKL. The CDR3, as DNA: TGCGCCAGCAGCCATCCCGTGATAGCGCCTGACAATGAGCAGTTCTTC. Its translation is CASSHPVIAPDNEQFF.

V usage is TRBV6-1 and J usage is TRBJ1-6; perhaps TRBD1 as D (5 bases). This CDR3 region has 12 residues. Deletions cut 3 bases from V and 11 bases from J, with 8 bases between. Germline-derived CDR1 and CDR2 are MNHNS and SASEGT. The CDR3, as DNA: TGTGCCAGCAGTGAGGGGGGGACACCCCTCCACTTT. Protein sequence: CASSEGGTPLHF.

The chain has TRBV28 and TRBJ1-4; D gene unclear. This CDR3 has 14 residues. V lost 7 bases and J 0 bases, leaving 9 bases between the germline ends. CDR1 MDHEN and CDR2 SYDVKM come from the germline V gene. DNA for the CDR3: TGTGCCAGCACTGGGCCAACAACTAATGAAAAACTGTTTTTT. This gives the protein CASTGPTTNEKLFF. Full variable domain (missing parts from reference TRBV28 and TRBJ1-4): DVKVTQSSRYLVKRTGEKVFLECVQDMDHENMFWYRQDPGLGLRLIYFSYDVKMKEKGDIPEGYSVSREKKERFSLILESASTNQTSMYLCASTGPTTNEKLFFGSGTQLSVL.

The chain has TRBV15 and TRBJ2-5, with TRBD2 identical over 8 bases. The CDR3 is 16 amino acids. V lost 3 bases to trimming and J lost 4 bases; unmatched junction nucleotides: 10. Germline CDR1 reads LNHNV; CDR2 reads YYDKDF (reference sequence). The CDR3 reads CATSSPPGLGSETQYF. CDR3 sequence (DNA): TGTGCCACCAGCAGTCCACCGGGACTAGGATCAGAGACCCAGTACTTC.

This chain uses TRBV5-1 with TRBJ2-1; 7 positions match TRBD2. The CDR3 extends over 17 amino acids. The ends lost 0 bases at V and 4 bases at J; junction bases unmatched: 10. Looked up from germline, CDR1 is SGHRS and CDR2 is YFSETQ. For the CDR3, the DNA is TGCGCCAGCAGCTTGGCTCTTCTAGCGGACTTGTACAATGAGCAGTTCTTC. Translating gives CASSLALLADLYNEQFF. The full variable domain, completed using reference TRBV5-1 and TRBJ2-1, is KAGVTQTPRYLIKTRGQQVTLSCSPISGHRSVSWYQQTPGQGLQFLFEYFSETQRNKGNFPGRFSGRQFSNSRSEMNVSTLELGDSALYLCASSLALLADLYNEQFFGPGTRLTVL.

The V gene is TRBV4-3, the J gene TRBJ2-7; the D gene is possibly TRBD1 (5 bases). Germline V gene lookup returns CDR1 LGHNA and CDR2 YSLEER. CDR3 length equals 14 residues. Trimming pared 0 bases from V and 2 bases from J, leaving 8 bases between. The CDR3 loop reads CASSQETVTYEQYF. DNA for the CDR3: TGCGCCAGCAGCCAAGAGACAGTTACCTACGAGCAGTACTTC.

CDR3 sequence (DNA): TGTGCCAGCAGCTTAGGGGGCGGGGGGCCCACAGATACGCAGTATTTT. Amino acid sequence: CASSLGGGGPTDTQYF. This chain uses TRBV13 with TRBJ2-3; 8 positions agree with TRBD2. The V and J ends lost 0 bases and 2 bases, in that order; junction bases with no gene match: 4. The CDR3 contains 16 residues. The germline V gene encodes CDR1 PRHDT and CDR2 FYEKMQ (reference sequence).

The rearrangement joins TRBV27 to TRBJ2-2; 10 bases fit TRBD1. V lost 0 bases, J lost 7 bases, and 14 bases stayed unmatched. The germline V gene has CDR1 MNHEY and CDR2 SMNVEV (reference sequence). The CDR3 is 19 residues long. Here the CDR3 reads CASSLSDRGIQTSHGELFF. The CDR3 coding sequence is TGTGCCAGCAGTTTATCGGACAGGGGGATTCAGACTAGTCACGGGGAGCTGTTTTTT.

This clone was seen once. This chain connects TRBV5-4 to TRBJ2-1; TRBD2 agrees at 12 bases. Germline-derived CDR1 and CDR2 are SGHNT and YYREEE (reference sequence). The CDR3 consists of 16 residues. V lost 6 bases to trimming and J lost 3 bases; unmatched junction nucleotides: 7. Here the CDR3 DNA reads TGTGCCAGCAATAGACTAGCGGGGGCCTACTACAATGAGCAGTTCTTC. This sequence encodes CASNRLAGAYYNEQFF.

The rearrangement links TRBV11-2 to TRBJ1-1; the match to TRBD1 covers 8 bases. Germline V gene sequence: CDR1 SGHAT, CDR2 FQNNGV. The junction had 3 bases not matched to a gene; V was cut back by 1 base and J by 5 bases. The CDR3 loop spans 14 amino acids. CDR3 DNA sequence: TGTGCCAGCAGCTTAGCCACAGGGGGGACTGAAGCTTTCTTT. This encodes CASSLATGGTEAFF.

In this sample, this clone turned up once. This chain joins TRBV19 and TRBJ2-1, with 13 nucleotides matching TRBD2. The CDR3 has 17 residues. With V trimmed by 3 bases and J by 1 base, 3 bases remained unmatched. Germline CDR1 and CDR2: LNHDA and SQIVND (reference sequence). DNA of the CDR3: TGTGCCAGTAGTATGTCGACTAGCGGGAGGTCCTACAATGAGCAGTTCTTC. Amino acids: CASSMSTSGRSYNEQFF.

This chain connects TRBV6-1 to TRBJ1-5, with D possibly matching TRBD1 (6 bases). Trimming stripped 3 bases from V and 4 bases from J, with 16 bases between. The CDR3 runs to 16 residues. CDR1 and CDR2 (germline): MNHNS, SASEGT. CDR3 DNA sequence: TGTGCCAGCAGTGAGTGGGTTACAGGGACGAATCAGCCCCAGCATTTT. Translating it yields CASSEWVTGTNQPQHF.

The chain links TRBV30 to TRBJ2-5; D unresolved. Germline assignment: CDR1 GTSNPN and CDR2 SVGIG (reference sequence). Trimming took off 0 bases at V and 1 base at J, with 6 bases between the two ends. This CDR3 contains 13 residues. This chain's CDR3 is CAWSVQVQETQYF. The CDR3 DNA follows: TGTGCCTGGAGTGTACAAGTCCAAGAGACCCAGTACTTC.